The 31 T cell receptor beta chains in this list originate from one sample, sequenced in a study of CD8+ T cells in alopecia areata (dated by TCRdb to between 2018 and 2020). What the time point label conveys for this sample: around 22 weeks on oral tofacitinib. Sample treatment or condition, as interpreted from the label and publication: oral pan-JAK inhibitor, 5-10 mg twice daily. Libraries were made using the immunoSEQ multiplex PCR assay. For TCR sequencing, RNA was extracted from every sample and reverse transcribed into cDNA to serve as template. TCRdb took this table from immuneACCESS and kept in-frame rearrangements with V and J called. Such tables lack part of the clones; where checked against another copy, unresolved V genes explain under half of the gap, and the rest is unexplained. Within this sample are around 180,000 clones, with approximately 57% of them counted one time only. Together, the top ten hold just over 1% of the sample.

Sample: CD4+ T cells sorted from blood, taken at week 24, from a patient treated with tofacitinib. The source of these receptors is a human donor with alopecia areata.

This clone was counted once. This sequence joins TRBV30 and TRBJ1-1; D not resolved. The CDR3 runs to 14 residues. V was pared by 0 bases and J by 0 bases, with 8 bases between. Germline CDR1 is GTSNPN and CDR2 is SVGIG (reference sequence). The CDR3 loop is CAWSVRGLNTEAFF. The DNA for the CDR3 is TGTGCCTGGAGTGTACGGGGATTGAACACTGAAGCTTTCTTT.

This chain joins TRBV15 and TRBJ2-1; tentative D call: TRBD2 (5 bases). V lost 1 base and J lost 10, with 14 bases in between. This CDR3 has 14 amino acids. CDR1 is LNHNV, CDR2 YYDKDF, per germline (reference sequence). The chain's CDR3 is CATSRGTGNSEQFF. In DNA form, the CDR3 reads TGTGCCACCAGCAGAGGGACTGGAAACTCCGAGCAGTTCTTC.

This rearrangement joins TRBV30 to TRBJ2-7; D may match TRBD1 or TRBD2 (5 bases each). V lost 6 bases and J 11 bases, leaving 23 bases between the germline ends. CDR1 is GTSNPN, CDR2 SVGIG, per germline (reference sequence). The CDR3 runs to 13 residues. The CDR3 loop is CACRPGPRAVEYF. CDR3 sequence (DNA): TGTGCCTGTAGACCGGGACCGAGGGCGGTAGAGTACTTC.

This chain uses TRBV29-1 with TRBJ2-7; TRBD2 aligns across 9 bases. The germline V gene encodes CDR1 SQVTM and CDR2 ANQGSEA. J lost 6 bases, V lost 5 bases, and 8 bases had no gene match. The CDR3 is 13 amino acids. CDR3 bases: TGCAGCGTTTTGTACCTAGCGGGGAGCGAGCAGTACTTC. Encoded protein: CSVLYLAGSEQYF.

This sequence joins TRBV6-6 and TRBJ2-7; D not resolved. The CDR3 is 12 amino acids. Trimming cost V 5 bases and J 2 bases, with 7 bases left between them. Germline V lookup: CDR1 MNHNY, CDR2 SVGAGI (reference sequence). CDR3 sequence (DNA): TGTGCCAGCAGTCAAGGTCCCTACGAGCAGTACTTC. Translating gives CASSQGPYEQYF.

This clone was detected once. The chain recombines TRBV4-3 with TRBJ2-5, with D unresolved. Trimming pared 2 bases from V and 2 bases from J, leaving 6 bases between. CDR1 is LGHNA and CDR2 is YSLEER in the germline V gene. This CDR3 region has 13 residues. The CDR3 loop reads CASSQIPQETQYF. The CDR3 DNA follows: TGCGCCAGCAGCCAAATACCACAAGAGACCCAGTACTTC.

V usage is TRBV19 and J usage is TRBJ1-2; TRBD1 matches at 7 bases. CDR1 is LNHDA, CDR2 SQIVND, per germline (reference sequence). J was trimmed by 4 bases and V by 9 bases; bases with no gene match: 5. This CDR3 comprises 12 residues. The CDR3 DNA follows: TGTGCCAGCCGGACAGGTCCCTATGGCTACACCTTC. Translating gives CASRTGPYGYTF.

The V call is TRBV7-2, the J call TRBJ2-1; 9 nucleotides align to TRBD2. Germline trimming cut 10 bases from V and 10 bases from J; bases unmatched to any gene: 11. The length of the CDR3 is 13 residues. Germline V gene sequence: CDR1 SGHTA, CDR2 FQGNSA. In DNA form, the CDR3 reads TGTGCCAACCCTGGCGGGGGGGCTGGGGAGCAGTTCTTC. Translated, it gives CANPGGGAGEQFF.

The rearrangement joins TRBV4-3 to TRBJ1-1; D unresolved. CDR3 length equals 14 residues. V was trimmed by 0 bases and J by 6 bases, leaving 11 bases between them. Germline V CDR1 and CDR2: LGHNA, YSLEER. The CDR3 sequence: CASSQDRFRAEAFF. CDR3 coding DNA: TGCGCCAGCAGCCAAGATCGATTCCGTGCTGAAGCTTTCTTT.

The CDR3 sequence: CASSFDVNTYEQYF. CDR3 in DNA: TGTGCCAGCAGCTTCGACGTAAACACCTACGAGCAGTACTTC. The chain has TRBV9 and TRBJ2-7, with D hard to call. Germline CDR1 is SGDLS and CDR2 is YYNGEE. The germline V and J ends were trimmed by 4 bases and 2 bases, with 13 bases remaining between them. The CDR3 contains 14 residues. The variable domain in full, completed from reference TRBV9 and TRBJ2-7, reads DSGVTQTPKHLITATGQRVTLRCSPRSGDLSVYWYQQSLDQGLQFLIQYYNGEERAKGNILERFSAQQFPDLHSELNLSSLELGDSALYFCASSFDVNTYEQYFGPGTRLTVT.

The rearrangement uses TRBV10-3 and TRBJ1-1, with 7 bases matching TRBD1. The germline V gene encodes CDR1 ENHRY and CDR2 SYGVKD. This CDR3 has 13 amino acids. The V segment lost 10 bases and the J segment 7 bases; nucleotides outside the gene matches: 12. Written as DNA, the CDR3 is TGTGCCACCCTAGACAGGGCGACACATGAAGCTTTCTTT. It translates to CATLDRATHEAFF.

CDR3 nucleotide sequence: TGTGCCAGCAGTTTAATCGGCAGGGGGGATGGCTACACCTTC. It encodes CASSLIGRGDGYTF. This sequence joins TRBV27 and TRBJ1-2, with 7 bases that match TRBD1. From germline, CDR1 is MNHEY and CDR2 SMNVEV (reference sequence). The CDR3 length is 14 residues. The V segment lost 2 bases and the J segment 6 bases; nucleotides outside the gene matches: 6.

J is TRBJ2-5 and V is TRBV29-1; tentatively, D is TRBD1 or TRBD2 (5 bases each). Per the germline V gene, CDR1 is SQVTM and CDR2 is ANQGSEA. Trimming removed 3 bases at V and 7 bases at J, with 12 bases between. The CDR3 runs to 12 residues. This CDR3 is CSVDRGDGTQYF. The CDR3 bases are TGCAGCGTTGATCGGGGCGATGGGACCCAGTACTTC.

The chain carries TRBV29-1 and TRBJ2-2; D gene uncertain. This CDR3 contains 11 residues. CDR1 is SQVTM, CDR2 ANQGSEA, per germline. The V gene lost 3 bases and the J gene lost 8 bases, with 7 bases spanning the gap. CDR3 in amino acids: CSVDGPGELFF. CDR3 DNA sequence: TGCAGCGTTGATGGCCCGGGGGAGCTGTTTTTT.

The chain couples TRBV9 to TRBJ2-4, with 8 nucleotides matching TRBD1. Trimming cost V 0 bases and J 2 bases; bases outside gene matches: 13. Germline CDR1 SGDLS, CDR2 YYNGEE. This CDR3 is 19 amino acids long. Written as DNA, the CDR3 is TGTGCCAGCAGCGTAGAATCCCAACCGGACAGGGAGACCAAAAACATTCAGTACTTC. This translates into CASSVESQPDRETKNIQYF.

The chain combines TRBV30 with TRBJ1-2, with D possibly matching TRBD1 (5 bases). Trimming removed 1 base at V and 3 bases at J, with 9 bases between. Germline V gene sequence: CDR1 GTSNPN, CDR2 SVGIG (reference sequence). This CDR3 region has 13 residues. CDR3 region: CAWSEDKDYGYTF. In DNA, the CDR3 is TGTGCCTGGAGTGAGGACAAGGACTATGGCTACACCTTC.

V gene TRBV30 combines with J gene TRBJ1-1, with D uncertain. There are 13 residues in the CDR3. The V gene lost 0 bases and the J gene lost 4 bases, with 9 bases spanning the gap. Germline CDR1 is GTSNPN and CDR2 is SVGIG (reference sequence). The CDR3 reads CAWSVPPGTEAFF. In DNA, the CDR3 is TGTGCCTGGAGTGTACCCCCGGGCACTGAAGCTTTCTTT.

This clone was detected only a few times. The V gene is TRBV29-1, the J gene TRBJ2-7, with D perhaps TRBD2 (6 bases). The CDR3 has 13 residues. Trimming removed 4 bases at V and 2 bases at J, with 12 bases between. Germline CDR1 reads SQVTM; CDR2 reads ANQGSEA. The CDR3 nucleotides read TGCAGCGTTGGAAAGGGACTTACCTACGAGCAGTACTTC. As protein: CSVGKGLTYEQYF.

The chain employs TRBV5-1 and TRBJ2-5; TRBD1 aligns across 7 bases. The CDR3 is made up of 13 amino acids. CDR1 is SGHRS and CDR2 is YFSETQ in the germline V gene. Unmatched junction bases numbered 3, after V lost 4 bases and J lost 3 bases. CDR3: CASSRGTEETQYF. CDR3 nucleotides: TGCGCCAGCAGCCGAGGGACAGAAGAGACCCAGTACTTC.

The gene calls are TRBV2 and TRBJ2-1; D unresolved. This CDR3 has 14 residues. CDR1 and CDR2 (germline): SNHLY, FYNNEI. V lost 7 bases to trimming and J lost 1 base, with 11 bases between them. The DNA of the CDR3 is TGTGCCAGCAACCTTTTGGTGTCCTACAATGAGCAGTTCTTC. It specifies CASNLLVSYNEQFF.

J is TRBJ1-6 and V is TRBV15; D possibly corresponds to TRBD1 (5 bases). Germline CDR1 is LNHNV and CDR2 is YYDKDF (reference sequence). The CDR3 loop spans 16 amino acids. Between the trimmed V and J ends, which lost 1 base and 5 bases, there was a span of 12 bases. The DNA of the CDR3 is TGTGCCACCAGCAGAGCTCCGGGACCGAATAATTCACCCCTCCACTTT. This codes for CATSRAPGPNNSPLHF.

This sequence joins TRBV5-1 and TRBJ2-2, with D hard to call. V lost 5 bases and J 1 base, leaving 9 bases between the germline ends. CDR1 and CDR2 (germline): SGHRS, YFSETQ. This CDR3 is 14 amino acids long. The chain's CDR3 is CASSRLGNTGELFF. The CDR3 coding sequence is TGCGCCAGCAGTCGGTTGGGGAACACCGGGGAGCTGTTTTTT.

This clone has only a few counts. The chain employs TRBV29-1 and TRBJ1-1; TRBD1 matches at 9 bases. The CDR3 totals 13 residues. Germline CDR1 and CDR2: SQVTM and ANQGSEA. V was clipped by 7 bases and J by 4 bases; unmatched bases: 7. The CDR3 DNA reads TGCAGCGCAACGGGACAGGGTGGCACTGAAGCTTTCTTT. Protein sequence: CSATGQGGTEAFF.

Written as DNA, the CDR3 is TGTGCCAGCAGCTTTGGCCCGACAGGGAAGGATGGCTACACCTTC. Protein product: CASSFGPTGKDGYTF. The chain combines TRBV5-6 with TRBJ1-2; 7 nucleotides agree with TRBD1. The V gene's germline CDR1 is SGHDT and CDR2 YYEEEE. V lost 2 bases and J lost 6; bases outside the gene matches: 10. This CDR3 contains 15 residues.

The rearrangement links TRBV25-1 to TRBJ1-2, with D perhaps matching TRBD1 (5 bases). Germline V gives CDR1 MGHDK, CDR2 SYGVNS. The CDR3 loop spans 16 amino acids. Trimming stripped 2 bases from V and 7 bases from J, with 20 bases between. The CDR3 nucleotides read TGTGCCAGCAGTGAAGGGAGCCGTGTAGGAGGGGTTGGCTACACCTTC. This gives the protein CASSEGSRVGGVGYTF.

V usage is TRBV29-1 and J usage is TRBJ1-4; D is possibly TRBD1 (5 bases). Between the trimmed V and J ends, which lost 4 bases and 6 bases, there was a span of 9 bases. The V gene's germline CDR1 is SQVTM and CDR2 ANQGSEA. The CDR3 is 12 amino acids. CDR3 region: CSVGTMDEKLFF. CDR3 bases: TGCAGCGTTGGGACAATGGATGAAAAACTGTTTTTT.

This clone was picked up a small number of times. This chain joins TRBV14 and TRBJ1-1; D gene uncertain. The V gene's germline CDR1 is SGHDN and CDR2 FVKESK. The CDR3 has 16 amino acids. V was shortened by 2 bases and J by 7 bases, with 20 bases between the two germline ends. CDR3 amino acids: CASSQLPGMVGVEAFF. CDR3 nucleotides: TGTGCCAGCAGCCAACTGCCAGGTATGGTGGGAGTTGAAGCTTTCTTT.

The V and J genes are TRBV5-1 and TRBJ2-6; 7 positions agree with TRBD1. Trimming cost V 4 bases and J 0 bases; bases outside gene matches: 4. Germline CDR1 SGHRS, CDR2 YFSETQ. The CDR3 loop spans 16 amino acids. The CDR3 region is CASSLGQYSGANVLTF. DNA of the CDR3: TGCGCCAGCAGCCTGGGACAGTACTCTGGGGCCAACGTCCTGACTTTC.

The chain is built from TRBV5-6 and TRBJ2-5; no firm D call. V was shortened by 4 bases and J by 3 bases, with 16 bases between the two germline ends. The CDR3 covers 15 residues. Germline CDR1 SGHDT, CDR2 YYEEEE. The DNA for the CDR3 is TGTGCCAGCAGCCTATTCCCGGACGTCGAAGAGACCCAGTACTTC. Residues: CASSLFPDVEETQYF. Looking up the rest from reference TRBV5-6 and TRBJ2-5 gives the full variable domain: DAGVTQSPTHLIKTRGQQVTLRCSPKSGHDTVSWYQQALGQGPQFIFQYYEEEERQRGNFPDRFSGHQFPNYSSELNVNALLLGDSALYLCASSLFPDVEETQYFGPGTRLLVL.

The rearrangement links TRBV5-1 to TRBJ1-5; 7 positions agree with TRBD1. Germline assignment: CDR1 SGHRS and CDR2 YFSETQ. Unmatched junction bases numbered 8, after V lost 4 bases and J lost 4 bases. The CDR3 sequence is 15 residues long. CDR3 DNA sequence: TGCGCCAGCAGCCCGGAGACAGGGCAGAATCAGCCCCAGCATTTT. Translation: CASSPETGQNQPQHF.

The CDR3 region is CASSIDRGSYEQYF. In nucleotides, the CDR3 is TGTGCCAGTAGTATAGACCGGGGCTCCTACGAGCAGTACTTC. The chain combines TRBV19 with TRBJ2-7; D possibly corresponds to TRBD2 (5 bases). The V and J ends lost 0 bases and 0 bases respectively, with 6 bases between them. The germline CDR1 and CDR2 sequences are LNHDA and SQIVND (reference sequence). CDR3 length: 14 residues.